This T cell receptor (beta chain) was documented in a study of shared T cell receptors in the human thymus (dated by TCRdb to about 2021). Some background on the complete study: The study examined how self-reactive, shared T-cell receptor alpha chains are generated in the human thymus.

Library creation used the immunoSEQ multiplex PCR assay. TCRdb carries this immuneACCESS record with in-frame sequences only. Its versions omit some clonotypes, under half of them owing to an unresolved V gene in the studies checked, with the rest unexplained. This sample comprises hundreds of thousands of clones, over 75% of them detected only once. The ten largest account for more than 0.009% of the sample. This clone has a handful of counts. This clone's antigen is unknown. The sample holds no much larger clone one base away, and base qualities are not on file. The V end loses 0 bases and the J end loses 3 bases, and a stretch of 8 bases separates them. The CDR3 has 14 amino acids, counting the end cysteine and phenylalanine. Only CDR3 DNA is held: 42 bases, read in frame from base 1. CDR1 MRHNA and CDR2 SNTAGT are derived from the germline V gene. These data also featured in a second study, about human thymus T cells. The second study's authors report: Immunologically healthy infants undergoing open corrective cardiac surgery for congenital heart defects in Finland were used as donors. Thymus tissue was obtained as surgical resects removed during corrective cardiac surgery. V and J gene segment usage appeared biased in both thymic and peripheral blood repertoires. Highly overlapping thymic TCR repertoires among unrelated individuals were reported in the related research. The study described the TCR alpha and beta repertoires in under ten infant thymus samples and a few matching peripheral blood samples. The cohort included six male and a couple of female infants, with donor ages spanning 7 to 244 days. Thymocytes were freed from the tissue by mechanical means and kept at -70 degrees C as pellets of roughly 9-34 million cells. Genomic DNA was extracted from frozen cell pellets with a QIAsymphony instrument. TCRB and TCRAD loci were amplified from a standardized quantity of quality-controlled genomic DNA using the immunoSEQ multiplex PCR assay. The V(D)J region was spanned by amplicons of a length sufficient to cover the CDR3 and to identify V and J genes. The commercial immunoSEQ service was used to sequence amplicons on an Illumina platform. Primer bias and sequencing errors were corrected using previously described methods, and TCRAD and TCRB definitions followed the IMGT database. Analysis of the repertoires was done with immunoSEQ Analyzer 3.0 and VDJTools and included basic statistics, V/J segment usage, diversity estimates, rarefaction and pairwise overlap. Chao1, ChaoE, Efron-Thisted, Shannon and inverse Simpson indices were used to estimate diversity, which was also estimated on datasets down-sampled to the smallest sample. Repertoire overlap used strict matching of CDR3 nucleotide sequence, V gene and J gene, with Jaccard-based multidimensional scaling clustering. On average, roughly 890,000 unique TCRB clonotypes were obtained from thymus samples, compared with around 78,000 from blood samples.

Sequences were obtained from thymocytes. This receptor was identified in a boy younger than two with a congenital heart defect. Donor details come from another sample of the same person, matched by shared clones. The sequence joins TRBV6-4 to TRBJ1-1, with TRBD1 as a weak D call on 5 bases. The CDR3 is CASSDSEGDTEAFF. The DNA sequence reads TGTGCCAGCAGTGACTCCGAAGGGGACACTGAAGCTTTCTTT.